A single sample is the source of the 9 T cell receptor beta chains below, sequenced in a study of blood T cells in healthy people across ages (dated by TCRdb to the mid-2010s). The protocol used for the library was 5' RACE. Sequencing was performed on an Illumina HiSeq 2500. A second PCR of roughly 7 to 12 cycles was run with a J-beta primer mix and a sample-barcoded 5' primer. The public reads were quality trimmed at Q25 with fastp and then assembled into clones with MiXCR by TCRdb, keeping productive beta chains. Duplicate CDR3 protein sequences are folded into a single record with the most common DNA and genes. This sample comprises over 1.5 million distinct CDR3 sequences, approximately 50% of them detected only once. In total, the top ten clones hold 2% to 2.5% of the sample. Material: blood. These receptor sequences come from a middle-aged woman in good health.

This clonotype was detected only a few times. The V and J genes are TRBV5-1 and TRBJ2-3; D is unresolved. CDR3 length equals 14 residues. Per the germline V gene, CDR1 is SGHRS and CDR2 is YFSETQ. With 5 bases removed from V and 2 bases from J, the gap between germline ends came to 12 bases. The CDR3: CASRGFTSTDTQYF. The CDR3, as DNA: TGCGCCAGCAGAGGTTTCACGTCCACAGATACGCAGTATTTT.

The chain links TRBV5-1 to TRBJ1-2; D might be TRBD1 (5 bases). The CDR3 contains 13 residues. V was shortened by 4 bases and J by 8 bases, with 15 bases between the two germline ends. Germline V gene data show CDR1 as SGHRS and CDR2 as YFSETQ. In nucleotides, the CDR3 is TGCGCCAGCAGCCCGGGACCTCCTCGGGGCTACACCTTC. It is translated as CASSPGPPRGYTF.

The CDR3 nucleotides are TGTGCCAGCAGACAGACAGGGATCGGCTATGGCTACACCTTC. This translates into CASRQTGIGYGYTF. This chain connects TRBV6-1 to TRBJ1-2, with 7 nucleotides matching TRBD1. V lost 6 bases, J lost 4 bases, and 8 bases stayed unmatched. Germline CDR1 is MNHNS and CDR2 is SASEGT. The CDR3 is 14 residues long.

The chain links TRBV3-1 to TRBJ2-1; no clear D gene. This CDR3 contains 17 residues. V lost 4 bases and J lost 0, with 16 bases in between. Germline V gives CDR1 LGHDT, CDR2 YNNKEL (reference sequence). The CDR3 sequence is CASSPRTLLDSYNEQFF. CDR3 DNA sequence: TGTGCCAGCAGCCCAAGAACCCTGTTGGACTCCTACAATGAGCAGTTCTTC.

A few counts support this clonotype. J is TRBJ2-3 and V is TRBV15; 10 positions match TRBD1. Germline-derived CDR1 and CDR2 are LNHNV and YYDKDF (reference sequence). The CDR3 is made up of 13 amino acids. Trimming took 1 base from V and 11 from J; bases not matched to a gene: 3. The chain's CDR3 is CATSRVGTGEQYF. CDR3 bases: TGTGCCACCAGCAGAGTCGGGACAGGGGAGCAGTATTTT. The full variable domain, in which reference TRBV15 and TRBJ2-3 provide the parts outside the CDR3, is DAMVIQNPRYQVTQFGKPVTLSCSQTLNHNVMYWYQQKSSQAPKLLFHYYDKDFNNEADTPDNFQSRRPNTSFCFLDIRSPGLGDTAMYLCATSRVGTGEQYFGPGTRLTVL.

This clonotype was counted a few times. The chain couples TRBV20-1 to TRBJ1-6; TRBD1 aligns across 8 bases. CDR3 length: 13 amino acids. Unmatched junction bases numbered 4, after V lost 5 bases and J lost 7 bases. The V gene's germline CDR1 is DFQATT and CDR2 SNEGSKA (reference sequence). CDR3 region: CSAVDRANSPLHF. CDR3 DNA: TGCAGTGCTGTGGACAGGGCCAATTCACCCCTCCACTTT.

The rearrangement links TRBV7-2 to TRBJ1-6, with D maybe TRBD1 (6 bases). Trimming took 2 bases from V and 10 from J, leaving 12 bases between them. This CDR3 has 14 residues. Germline values: CDR1 SGHTA, CDR2 FQGNSA. CDR3 in DNA: TGTGCCAGCAGCTTATCGGGGGGCAAGTCACCCCTCCACTTT. It codes for CASSLSGGKSPLHF.

The gene calls are TRBV9 and TRBJ2-7, with 12 nucleotides matching TRBD2. The J call may be wrong; the DNA end is better matched by TRBJ2-5. This CDR3 spans 17 amino acids. Germline V gene sequence: CDR1 SGDLS, CDR2 YYNGEE. The CDR3 sequence is CASSVDPSGGAKGTQYF. The CDR3 DNA follows: TGTGCCAGCAGCGTAGATCCTAGCGGGGGGGCGAAAGGGACCCAGTACTTC.

This chain connects TRBV6-5 to TRBJ2-7; 10 bases are a match to TRBD1. Looked up from germline, CDR1 is MNHEY and CDR2 is SVGAGI. J was trimmed by 0 bases and V by 0 bases; bases with no gene match: 14. The CDR3 loop spans 20 amino acids. In DNA, the CDR3 is TGTGCCAGCAGTTACTCTGACCGGGACAGGGGTGCTCCTTACTCCTACGAGCAGTACTTC. As protein: CASSYSDRDRGAPYSYEQYF.